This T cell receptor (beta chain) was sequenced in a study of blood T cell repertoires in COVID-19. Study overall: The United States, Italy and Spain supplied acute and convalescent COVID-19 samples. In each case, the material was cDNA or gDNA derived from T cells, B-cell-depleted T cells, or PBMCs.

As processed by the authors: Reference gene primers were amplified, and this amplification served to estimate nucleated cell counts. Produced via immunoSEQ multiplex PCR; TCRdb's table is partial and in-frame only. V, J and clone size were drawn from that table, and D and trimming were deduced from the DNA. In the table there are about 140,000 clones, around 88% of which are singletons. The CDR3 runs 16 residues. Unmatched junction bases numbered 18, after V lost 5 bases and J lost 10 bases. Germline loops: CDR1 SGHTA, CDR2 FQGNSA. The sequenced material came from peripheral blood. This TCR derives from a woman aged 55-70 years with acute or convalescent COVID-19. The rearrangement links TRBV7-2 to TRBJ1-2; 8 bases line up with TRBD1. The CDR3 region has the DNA TGTGCCAGCAGCGCCTCCTTAATAACAGGGGGATGGGCCTACACCTTC. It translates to CASSASLITGGWAYTF.